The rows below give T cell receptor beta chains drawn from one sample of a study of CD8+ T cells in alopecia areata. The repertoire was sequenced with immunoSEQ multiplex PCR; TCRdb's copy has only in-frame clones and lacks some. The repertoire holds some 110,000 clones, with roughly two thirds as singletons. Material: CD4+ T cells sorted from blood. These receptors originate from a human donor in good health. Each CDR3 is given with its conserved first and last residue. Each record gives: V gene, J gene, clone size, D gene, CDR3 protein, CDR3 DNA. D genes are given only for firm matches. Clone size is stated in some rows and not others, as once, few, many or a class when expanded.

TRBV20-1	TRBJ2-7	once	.	CSARVINEQYF	TGCAGTGCTAGAGTAATCAACGAGCAGTACTTC
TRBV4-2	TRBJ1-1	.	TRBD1	CASSKLGQTNTEAFF	TGTGCCAGCAGCAAACTGGGACAGACGAACACTGAAGCTTTCTTT
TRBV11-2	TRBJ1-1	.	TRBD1	CASRGQGNTEAFF	TGTGCCAGCAGGGGACAGGGTAACACTGAAGCTTTCTTT
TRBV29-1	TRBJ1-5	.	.	CSVGGNQPQHF	TGCAGCGTTGGGGGTAACCAGCCCCAGCATTTT
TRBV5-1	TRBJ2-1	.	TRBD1	CASSAGQEDEQFF	TGCGCCAGCAGCGCTGGACAGGAGGATGAGCAGTTCTTC
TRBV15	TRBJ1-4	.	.	CATSRETGDGKLFF	TGTGCCACCAGCAGAGAAACGGGGGACGGAAAACTGTTTTTT
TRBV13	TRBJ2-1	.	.	CASSLFKRWSYNEQFF	TGTGCCAGCAGCTTGTTTAAACGGTGGTCCTACAATGAGCAGTTCTTC
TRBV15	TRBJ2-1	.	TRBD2	CATSRVDQRGNEQFF	TGTGCCACCAGCAGAGTGGACCAGCGGGGGAATGAGCAGTTCTTC
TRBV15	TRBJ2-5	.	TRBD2	CATKPTSGQETQYF	TGTGCCACCAAGCCGACTAGCGGCCAAGAGACCCAGTACTTC
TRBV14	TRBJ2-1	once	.	CASSQDPRNEQFF	TGTGCCAGCAGCCAGGACCCACGCAATGAGCAGTTCTTC
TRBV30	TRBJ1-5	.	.	CAWSEDQGGNQPQHF	TGTGCCTGGAGTGAGGATCAGGGTGGCAATCAGCCCCAGCATTTT
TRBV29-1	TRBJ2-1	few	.	CSVALGVPYNEQFF	TGCAGCGTTGCCCTAGGAGTCCCCTACAATGAGCAGTTCTTC
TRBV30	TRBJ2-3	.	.	CAWSSRGALTDTQYF	TGTGCCTGGAGTTCACGGGGGGCCCTTACAGATACGCAGTATTTT
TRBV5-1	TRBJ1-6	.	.	CASSLLRQGNNSPLHF	TGCGCCAGCAGCCTTCTCCGGCAGGGGAACAATTCACCCCTCCACTTT
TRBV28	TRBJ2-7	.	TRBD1	CASSLTDRVYEQYF	TGTGCCAGCAGTTTAACGGACAGGGTCTACGAGCAGTACTTC
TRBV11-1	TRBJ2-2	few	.	CASSFHSGTGELFF	TGTGCCAGCAGCTTTCACAGCGGCACCGGGGAGCTGTTTTTT
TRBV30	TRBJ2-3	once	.	CACRTGSSTDTQYF	TGTGCCTGCAGGACGGGATCTAGCACAGATACGCAGTATTTT
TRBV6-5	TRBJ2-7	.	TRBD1	CASSYSGTDYEQYF	TGTGCCAGCAGTTACTCCGGGACAGACTACGAGCAGTACTTC
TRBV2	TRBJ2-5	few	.	CASSQETQYF	TGTGCCAGCAGTCAAGAGACCCAGTACTTC
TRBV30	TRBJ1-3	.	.	CAWKPGAGNTIYF	TGTGCCTGGAAGCCAGGGGCTGGAAACACCATATATTTT
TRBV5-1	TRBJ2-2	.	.	CASGGQTNTGELFF	TGCGCCAGCGGTGGACAGACGAACACCGGGGAGCTGTTTTTT
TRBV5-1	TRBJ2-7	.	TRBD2	CASSPVTSGGSYEQYF	TGCGCCAGCAGCCCGGTAACTAGCGGGGGTTCCTACGAGCAGTACTTC
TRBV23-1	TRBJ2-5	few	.	CASSSQGRGETQYF	TGCGCCAGCAGTTCACAGGGGAGGGGAGAGACCCAGTACTTC
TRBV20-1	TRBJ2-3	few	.	CSAVRRDTQYF	TGCAGTGCTGTGCGAAGGGATACGCAGTATTTT
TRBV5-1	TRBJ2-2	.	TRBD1	CASQERQGAGELFF	TGCGCCAGCCAAGAGAGACAGGGGGCCGGGGAGCTGTTTTTT
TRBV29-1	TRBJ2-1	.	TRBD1	CSAEQGANEQFF	TGCAGCGCCGAACAGGGGGCAAATGAGCAGTTCTTC
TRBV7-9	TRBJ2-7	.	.	CASSRLESGEQYF	TGTGCCAGCAGCCGACTGGAGAGCGGCGAGCAGTACTTC
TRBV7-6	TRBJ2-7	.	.	CASSASGGYEQYF	TGTGCCAGCAGCGCCTCCGGGGGCTACGAGCAGTACTTC
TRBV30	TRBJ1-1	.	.	CAWMGGNTEAFF	TGTGCCTGGATGGGGGGAAACACTGAAGCTTTCTTT
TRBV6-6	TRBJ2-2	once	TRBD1	CASRSRQGAGELFF	TGTGCCAGCAGATCCAGACAGGGGGCCGGGGAGCTGTTTTTT
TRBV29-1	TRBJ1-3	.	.	CSVEDPSSGNTIYF	TGCAGCGTTGAAGATCCCAGCTCTGGAAACACCATATATTTT
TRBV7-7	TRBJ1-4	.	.	CASSPGLEEKLFF	TGTGCCAGCAGCCCAGGATTGGAGGAAAAACTGTTTTTT
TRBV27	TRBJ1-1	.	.	CAGGVTTEAFF	TGTGCCGGGGGGGTCACGACTGAAGCTTTCTTT
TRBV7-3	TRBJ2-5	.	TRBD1	CASSRDRAQETQYF	TGTGCCAGCAGCCGGGACAGGGCCCAAGAGACCCAGTACTTC
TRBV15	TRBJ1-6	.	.	CATSRDGGSLHF	TGTGCCACCAGCAGAGACGGTGGCTCCCTCCACTTT
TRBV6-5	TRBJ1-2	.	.	CASSPQGSYGYTF	TGTGCCAGCAGTCCGCAGGGAAGCTATGGCTACACCTTC
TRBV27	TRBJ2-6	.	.	CASSLKISGANVLTF	TGTGCCAGCAGTTTAAAAATCTCTGGGGCCAACGTCCTGACTTTC
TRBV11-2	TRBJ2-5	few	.	CASSSLRGGRLETQYF	TGTGCCAGCAGCTCGTTAAGGGGGGGCCGGTTGGAGACCCAGTACTTC
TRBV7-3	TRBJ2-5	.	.	CASSLKYEGGRETQYF	TGTGCCAGCAGCTTAAAATATGAAGGGGGAAGAGAGACCCAGTACTTC
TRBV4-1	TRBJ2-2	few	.	CASSPRGVNTGELFF	TGCGCCAGCAGCCCCCGAGGGGTAAACACCGGGGAGCTGTTTTTT
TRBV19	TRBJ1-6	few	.	CASSARDISPLHF	TGTGCCAGTAGTGCCAGGGACATTTCACCCCTCCACTTT
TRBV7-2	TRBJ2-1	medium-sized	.	CASSSDIPLAYNEQFF	TGTGCCAGCAGCTCGGACATACCTCTGGCCTACAATGAGCAGTTCTTC
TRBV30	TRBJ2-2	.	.	CAWSSRRAGELFF	TGTGCCTGGAGTTCCCGACGGGCCGGGGAGCTGTTTTTT
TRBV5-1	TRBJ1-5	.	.	CASSLAGNSQPQHF	TGCGCCAGCAGCTTGGCGGGGAATAGTCAGCCCCAGCATTTT
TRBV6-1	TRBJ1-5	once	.	CASSLGLNSNQPQHF	TGTGCCAGCAGTTTGGGGTTGAATAGCAATCAGCCCCAGCATTTT
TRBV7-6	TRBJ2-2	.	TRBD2	CASCRDYNTGELFF	TGTGCCAGCTGCCGGGACTACAACACCGGGGAGCTGTTTTTT
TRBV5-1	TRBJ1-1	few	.	CASSFGFGGDTEAFF	TGCGCCAGCAGCTTCGGGTTTGGAGGGGACACTGAAGCTTTCTTT
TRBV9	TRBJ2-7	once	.	CASSVGTGTSRSEQYF	TGTGCCAGCAGCGTCGGGACTGGAACTTCCCGTTCCGAGCAGTACTTC
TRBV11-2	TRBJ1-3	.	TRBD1	CASSTGVSGNTIYF	TGTGCCAGCAGCACAGGGGTCTCTGGAAACACCATATATTTT
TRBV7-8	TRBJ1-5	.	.	CASSLGLQPQHF	TGTGCCAGCAGCTTAGGGCTTCAGCCCCAGCATTTT
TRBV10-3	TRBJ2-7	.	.	CAISEPTARRGGYEQYF	TGTGCCATCAGTGAGCCGACCGCCCGGAGGGGCGGATACGAGCAGTACTTC
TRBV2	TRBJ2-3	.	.	CASSEGTDTQYF	TGTGCCAGCAGTGAAGGGACAGATACGCAGTATTTT